Each of the 23 T cell receptor beta chains below was sequenced from the same sample in a study of blood T cell repertoires in COVID-19. The protocol was immunoSEQ multiplex PCR, while the TCRdb copy is restricted to in-frame clones and leaves out a portion. This sample has 150,000 to 200,000 clones; roughly 87% occur once, and the top ten carry approximately 2%. Material: peripheral blood. Every receptor here comes from a man aged 18 to 29 who had recovered from COVID-19.

This clone was seen once. The genes are TRBV10-3 and TRBJ2-7; possibly TRBD2 for D (6 bases). Trimming removed 0 bases at V and 3 bases at J, with 9 bases between. Germline V lookup: CDR1 ENHRY, CDR2 SYGVKD. The CDR3 extends over 14 amino acids. CDR3 sequence (DNA): TGTGCCATCAGTGAGTCTAGCGGAGGCTACGAGCAGTACTTC. Translated: CAISESSGGYEQYF.

The chain uses TRBV14 and TRBJ2-5; 11 bases map to TRBD2. In germline, CDR1 is SGHDN, CDR2 FVKESK. V lost 1 base, J lost 10 bases, and 8 bases stayed unmatched. The CDR3 length is 15 residues. The chain's CDR3 is CASSQATSGRLSQYF. The CDR3, as DNA: TGTGCCAGCAGCCAAGCCACTAGCGGGAGATTAAGCCAGTACTTC.

This chain connects TRBV7-3 to TRBJ2-2; 9 nucleotides agree with TRBD1. Germline V gene data show CDR1 as SGHTA and CDR2 as FQGTGA. Trimming took 2 bases from V and 0 from J; bases not matched to a gene: 1. The CDR3 extends over 16 amino acids. Here the CDR3 reads CASSLWTGANTGELFF. Here the CDR3 DNA reads TGTGCCAGCAGCTTATGGACAGGGGCGAACACCGGGGAGCTGTTTTTT.

V and J are TRBV19 and TRBJ1-4; D is ambiguous. V gave up 7 bases and J gave up 0 bases, with 9 bases separating them. The germline CDR1 and CDR2 sequences are LNHDA and SQIVND (reference sequence). This CDR3 contains 14 residues. The CDR3: CASINTATNEKLFF. The DNA of the CDR3 is TGTGCCAGTATCAACACAGCAACTAATGAAAAACTGTTTTTT.

The CDR3 sequence is CASSLEAGGVYEQYF. The CDR3 DNA reads as TGTGCCAGCAGCTTAGAGGCAGGGGGTGTCTACGAGCAGTACTTC. The chain employs TRBV7-9 and TRBJ2-7, with 7 nucleotides matching TRBD1. The CDR3 runs to 15 residues. With V trimmed by 1 base and J by 3 bases, 6 bases remained unmatched. In germline, CDR1 is SEHNR, CDR2 FQNEAQ (reference sequence). The full variable domain, completed using reference TRBV7-9 and TRBJ2-7, is DTGVSQNPRHKITKRGQNVTFRCDPISEHNRLYWYRQTLGQGPEFLTYFQNEAQLEKSRLLSDRFSAERPKGSFSTLEIQRTEQGDSAMYLCASSLEAGGVYEQYFGPGTRLTVT.

The V call is TRBV5-8, the J call TRBJ2-1; TRBD2 matches at 12 bases. Trimming took 1 base from V and 12 from J; bases not matched to a gene: 8. CDR1 is SGHTS, CDR2 YDEGEE, per germline. The CDR3 runs 15 residues. This CDR3 is CASSLWLAGGNGQFF. In nucleotides, the CDR3 is TGTGCCAGCAGCTTGTGGCTAGCGGGAGGGAACGGGCAGTTCTTC.

This chain uses TRBV30 with TRBJ1-2, with no clear D. Trimming removed 4 bases from V and 4 bases from J, with 10 bases in between. This CDR3 has 12 residues. Germline V gene sequence: CDR1 GTSNPN, CDR2 SVGIG (reference sequence). In nucleotides, the CDR3 is TGTGCCTGGACAAGGGAGCTCTATGGCTACACCTTC. Amino acid sequence: CAWTRELYGYTF.

V is TRBV28 and J is TRBJ1-2; TRBD1 matches 7 bases. The CDR3 covers 14 residues. Germline V gene lookup returns CDR1 MDHEN and CDR2 SYDVKM. Unmatched junction bases numbered 8, after V lost 6 bases and J lost 4 bases. The CDR3 DNA is TGTGCCAGCAGCCAGACAGGGAACGTCTATGGCTACACCTTC. Amino acids: CASSQTGNVYGYTF.

This chain joins TRBV10-3 and TRBJ2-1, with a possible D match to TRBD2 (6 bases). Trimming took 10 bases from V and 5 from J, leaving 12 bases between them. This CDR3 has 12 amino acids. The germline V gene has CDR1 ENHRY and CDR2 SYGVKD. Written as DNA, the CDR3 is TGTGCCACAGGAGGACTAAACAATGAGCAGTTCTTC. Protein sequence: CATGGLNNEQFF.

The gene calls are TRBV24-1 and TRBJ1-2; 8 bases fit TRBD1. The CDR3 is made up of 14 amino acids. V dropped 0 bases and J dropped 6; count of bases not matched to a gene: 2. From germline, CDR1 is KGHDR and CDR2 SFDVKD. CDR3 loop: CATSDLGQGHGYTF. DNA of the CDR3: TGTGCCACCAGTGATTTGGGACAGGGTCATGGCTACACCTTC.

This chain joins TRBV19 and TRBJ2-2; D is ambiguous. CDR3 length: 16 residues. Germline lookup yields CDR1 LNHDA and CDR2 SQIVND (reference sequence). The germline V and J ends were trimmed by 3 bases and 5 bases, with 16 bases remaining between them. DNA of the CDR3: TGTGCCAGTAGTATTGCCTCATGGGCAAGAACCGGGGAGCTGTTTTTT. The encoded protein is CASSIASWARTGELFF.

The V gene is TRBV18, the J gene TRBJ1-3; D gene uncertain. V was pared by 2 bases and J by 3 bases, with 23 bases between. The CDR3 is 19 residues long. The V gene's germline CDR1 is KGHSH and CDR2 LQKENI. Written as DNA, the CDR3 is TGTGCCAGCTCACCATCAATCCTCGCGGTCTTGGCGGGTGGAAACACCATATATTTT. Encoded protein: CASSPSILAVLAGGNTIYF.

This chain links TRBV11-3 with TRBJ2-2, with TRBD1 identical over 9 bases. Germline V gene data show CDR1 as SGHNT and CDR2 as YENEEA. The CDR3 is 15 residues long. Trimming took 5 bases from V and 6 from J; bases not matched to a gene: 7. In DNA, the CDR3 is TGTGCCAGCAGCCCTGGACAGGGGAGGTCCGGGGAGCTGTTTTTT. Translated, it gives CASSPGQGRSGELFF.

This chain joins TRBV30 and TRBJ2-3, with 9 bases identical to TRBD1. The trim removed 0 bases at V and 5 bases at J, leaving 9 bases unmatched. The germline V gene encodes CDR1 GTSNPN and CDR2 SVGIG (reference sequence). This CDR3 contains 16 residues. The CDR3 spells CAWSVGVTGGRDTQYF. The CDR3 coding sequence is TGTGCCTGGAGTGTAGGGGTTACAGGGGGCAGAGATACGCAGTATTTT.

The chain employs TRBV4-1 and TRBJ2-7; 12 bases fit TRBD2. Germline CDR1 and CDR2: MGHRA and YSYEKL. With 1 base clipped from V and 7 bases from J, the junction kept 14 bases outside the gene matches. The CDR3 runs 18 residues. This CDR3 reads CASSQVPSGRAKEGEQYF. CDR3 nucleotides: TGCGCCAGCAGCCAAGTCCCTAGCGGGAGGGCTAAAGAGGGTGAGCAGTACTTC.

The chain has TRBV27 and TRBJ1-2; 7 bases match TRBD1. The ends lost 5 bases at V and 7 bases at J; junction bases unmatched: 7. Germline loops: CDR1 MNHEY, CDR2 SMNVEV (reference sequence). This CDR3 region has 13 residues. The CDR3 coding sequence is TGTGCCAGCAGTCCCCCGGCAGGGGGTGGCTACACCTTC. This codes for CASSPPAGGGYTF.

The rearrangement links TRBV12-3 or TRBV12-4 to TRBJ1-1, with D hard to call. Trimming took off 6 bases at V and 7 bases at J, with 12 bases between the two ends. This CDR3 is 12 amino acids long. CDR3 coding DNA: TGTGCCAGCAGGTTTGGACTCCTTGAAGCTTTCTTT. Its protein product is CASRFGLLEAFF.

The chain uses TRBV20-1 and TRBJ1-2; D might be TRBD1 (5 bases). Trimming removed 4 bases from V and 8 bases from J, with 11 bases in between. The CDR3 is 11 amino acids. Germline CDR1 reads DFQATT; CDR2 reads SNEGSKA (reference sequence). CDR3 in amino acids: CSATKEGGYTF. In DNA form, the CDR3 reads TGCAGTGCTACCAAGGAGGGGGGCTACACCTTC.

The sample holds a few counts of this clone. J is TRBJ1-3 and V is TRBV28; 7 positions agree with TRBD1. In germline, CDR1 is MDHEN, CDR2 SYDVKM. After removal of 3 bases from V and 3 bases from J, the junction contained 11 bases not matched to a gene. CDR3 length: 17 amino acids. The CDR3: CASSFSPTGTYGNTIYF. CDR3 DNA: TGTGCCAGCAGTTTTTCTCCGACAGGGACGTATGGAAACACCATATATTTT.

In this sample, this clone turned up a few times. The rearrangement uses TRBV7-9 and TRBJ2-1; TRBD2 aligns across 8 bases. This CDR3 is built from 16 residues. After removal of 2 bases from V and 9 bases from J, the junction contained 12 bases not matched to a gene. Germline V CDR1 and CDR2: SEHNR, FQNEAQ (reference sequence). CDR3 amino acids: CASSLPSGLVQGEQFF. Written as DNA, the CDR3 is TGTGCCAGCAGCTTACCCTCGGGACTAGTTCAGGGTGAGCAGTTCTTC.

This clone appeared once. V usage is TRBV18 and J usage is TRBJ2-1, with 9 bases matching TRBD1. The CDR3 is made up of 11 amino acids. Germline CDR1 reads KGHSH; CDR2 reads LQKENI. The V gene end was trimmed by 6 bases and the J gene end by 14 bases; junction bases not matched to a gene: 5. In nucleotides, the CDR3 is TGTGCCAGCTCGCGGGACAGGGAGAAGTTCTTC. It codes for CASSRDREKFF.

The V gene is TRBV28, the J gene TRBJ2-7; D not resolved. The germline CDR1 and CDR2 sequences are MDHEN and SYDVKM. This CDR3 has 13 residues. V dropped 2 bases and J dropped 4 bases, with 9 bases sitting between them. The CDR3 DNA reads TGTGCCAGCAGTTTAGGTCAGGTATACGAGCAGTACTTC. Protein product: CASSLGQVYEQYF.

The CDR3 here is CARSFGLAGSYEQYF. The CDR3 DNA reads as TGTGCCAGAAGCTTTGGACTAGCGGGCTCCTACGAGCAGTACTTC. The chain combines TRBV5-3 with TRBJ2-7; 11 nucleotides line up with TRBD2. Being an ORF, TRBV5-3 has a function that is uncertain. CDR3 length: 15 amino acids. V was pared by 2 bases and J by 0 bases, with 1 base of the junction left unmatched.